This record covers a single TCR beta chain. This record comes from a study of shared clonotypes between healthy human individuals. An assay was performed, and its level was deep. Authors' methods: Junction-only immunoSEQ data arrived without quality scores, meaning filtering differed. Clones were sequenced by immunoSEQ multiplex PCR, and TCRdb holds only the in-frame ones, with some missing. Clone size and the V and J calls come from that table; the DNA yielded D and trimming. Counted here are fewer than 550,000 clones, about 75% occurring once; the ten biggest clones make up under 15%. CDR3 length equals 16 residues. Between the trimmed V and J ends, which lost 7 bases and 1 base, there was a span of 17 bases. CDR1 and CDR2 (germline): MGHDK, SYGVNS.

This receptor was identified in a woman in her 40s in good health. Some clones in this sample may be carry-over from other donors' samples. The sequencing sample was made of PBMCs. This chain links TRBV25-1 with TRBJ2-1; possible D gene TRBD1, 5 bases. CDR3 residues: CASTPGQLLSYNEQFF. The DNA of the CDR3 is TGTGCCAGCACCCCAGGGCAGCTCCTGTCCTACAATGAGCAGTTCTTC.